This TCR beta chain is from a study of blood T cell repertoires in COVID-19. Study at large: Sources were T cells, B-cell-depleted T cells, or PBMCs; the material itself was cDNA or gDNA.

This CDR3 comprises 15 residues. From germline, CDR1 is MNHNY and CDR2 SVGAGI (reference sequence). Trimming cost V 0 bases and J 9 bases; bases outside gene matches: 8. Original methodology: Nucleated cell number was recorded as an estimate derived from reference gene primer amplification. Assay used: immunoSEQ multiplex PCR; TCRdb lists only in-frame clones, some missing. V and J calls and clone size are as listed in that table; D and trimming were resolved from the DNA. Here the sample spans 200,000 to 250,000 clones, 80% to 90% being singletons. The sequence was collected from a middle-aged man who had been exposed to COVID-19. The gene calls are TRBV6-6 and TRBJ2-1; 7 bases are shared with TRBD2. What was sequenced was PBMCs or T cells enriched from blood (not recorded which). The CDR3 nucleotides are TGTGCCAGCAGTTACTCCGGGACGTTAGCGGGTGAGCAGTTCTTC. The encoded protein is CASSYSGTLAGEQFF.